The present T cell receptor (beta chain) was sequenced within a study of shared clonotypes between healthy human individuals. About the study: Per donor, CD8 memory used one plate, CD8 naive used two, CD4 memory used three and CD4 naive used three.

Findings and caveats of the study: Relative to their counterparts shared across all four donors, non-shared clonotypes exhibited diminished generation probabilities. Clonotype sharing among donors was expected to depend on sequencing depth.

Measured with immunoSEQ multiplex PCR; TCRdb has only the in-frame clones, and not every one. The repertoire holds a few million clones, with over 85% as singletons. Turning to this clone: The target antigen is unknown.

The germline V gene has CDR1 KGHSH and CDR2 LQKENI. Trimming removed 4 bases from V and 6 bases from J; junction bases left unmatched: 8. CDR3 length: 14 residues. The TCR originated in a young man in good health. Some clones in this sample may be carry-over from other donors' samples. This chain links TRBV18 with TRBJ2-5; TRBD1 matches at 7 bases. Source material: naive CD4+ T cells from PBMCs. Subset reported: CD45RA+ positively selected. The CDR3 bases are TGTGCCAGCTCACTGCTGACAGGGCAAAAGACCCAGTACTTC. It specifies CASSLLTGQKTQYF. The variable domain in full, completed from reference TRBV18 and TRBJ2-5, reads NAGVMQNPRHLVRRRGQEARLRCSPMKGHSHVYWYRQLPEEGLKFMVYLQKENIIDESGMPKERFSAEFPKEGPSILRIQQVVRGDSAAYFCASSLLTGQKTQYFGPGTRLLVL.